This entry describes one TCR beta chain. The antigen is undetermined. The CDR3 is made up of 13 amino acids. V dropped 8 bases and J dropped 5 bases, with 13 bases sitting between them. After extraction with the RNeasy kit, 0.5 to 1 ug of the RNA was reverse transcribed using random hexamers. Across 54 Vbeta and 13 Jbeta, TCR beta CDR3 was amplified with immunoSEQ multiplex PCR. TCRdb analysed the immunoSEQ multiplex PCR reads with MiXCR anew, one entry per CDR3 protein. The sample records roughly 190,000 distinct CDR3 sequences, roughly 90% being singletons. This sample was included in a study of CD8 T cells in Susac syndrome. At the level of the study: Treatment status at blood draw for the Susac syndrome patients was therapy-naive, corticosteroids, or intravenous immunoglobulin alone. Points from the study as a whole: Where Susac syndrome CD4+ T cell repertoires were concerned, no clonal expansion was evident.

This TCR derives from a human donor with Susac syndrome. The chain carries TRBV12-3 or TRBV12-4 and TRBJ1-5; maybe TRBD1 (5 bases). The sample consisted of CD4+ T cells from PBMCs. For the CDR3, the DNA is TGTGCCAGCTCACTGGGAGGGGATCAGCCCCAGCATTTT. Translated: CASSLGGDQPQHF.